What follows are 21 T cell receptor beta chains derived from one specimen sequenced in a study of T cell repertoires in cytomegalovirus infection. These receptors have no identified antigens. TCRdb used MiXCR to reprocess the reads, holding one entry per CDR3 protein. The data contain about 570,000 distinct CDR3 sequences, under 45% of them singletons. This sample comprised cultured PBMCs, obtained from culture after CMV antigen stimulation. The receptors come from a human donor in good health (CMV status not recorded). Some clones in this sample may be carry-over from other donors' samples.

This clonotype was detected only once. The chain combines TRBV6-2 or TRBV6-3 with TRBJ2-5; 7 bases align to TRBD2. V shed 2 bases, J shed 3 bases, and the junction held 6 bases outside the gene matches. The CDR3 is 15 residues long. The germline gives CDR1 MNHEY, CDR2 SVGEGT. In DNA, the CDR3 is TGTGCCAGCAGTTACCTCGCGGCGGGAGAAGAGACCCAGTACTTC. Its translation is CASSYLAAGEETQYF.

There are a few counts of this clonotype. J is TRBJ1-2 and V is TRBV2; 10 nucleotides align to TRBD1. This CDR3 has 16 amino acids. V shed 0 bases, J shed 5 bases, and the junction held 6 bases outside the gene matches. Germline CDR1 is SNHLY and CDR2 is FYNNEI. The CDR3: CASSEAGDRGPYGYTF. CDR3 DNA: TGTGCCAGCAGTGAAGCCGGTGACAGGGGGCCTTATGGCTACACCTTC.

This clonotype has a single count. J is TRBJ2-3 and V is TRBV12-3 or TRBV12-4, with 7 positions matching TRBD2. The trim removed 3 bases at V and 1 base at J, leaving 13 bases unmatched. The CDR3 has 18 amino acids. CDR3 residues: CASSFEWQRGSGTDTQYF. CDR3 sequence (DNA): TGTGCCAGCAGTTTTGAATGGCAGCGGGGCTCGGGCACAGATACGCAGTATTTT.

The chain couples TRBV15 to TRBJ2-2; D is uncertain. V was trimmed by 0 bases and J by 5 bases, leaving 10 bases between them. There are 15 residues in the CDR3. Germline values: CDR1 LNHNV, CDR2 YYDKDF (reference sequence). The DNA of the CDR3 is TGTGCCACCAGCAGAGAACGGCAACTGACCGGGGAGCTGTTTTTT. This codes for CATSRERQLTGELFF.

This clonotype was recorded at least ten times. The chain employs TRBV7-2 and TRBJ2-5; 7 nucleotides align to TRBD2. The germline CDR1 and CDR2 sequences are SGHTA and FQGNSA. The CDR3 spans 13 residues. V lost 4 bases, J lost 5 bases, and 4 bases stayed unmatched. In DNA form, the CDR3 reads TGTGCCAGCAGCTCCGACGGGGGGGAGACCCAGTACTTC. Its protein product is CASSSDGGETQYF. The complete variable domain, with remaining parts taken from reference TRBV7-2 and TRBJ2-5, reads GAGVSQSPSNKVTEKGKDVELRCDPISGHTALYWYRQSLGQGLEFLIYFQGNSAPDKSGLPSDRFSAERTGGSVSTLTIQRTQQEDSAVYLCASSSDGGETQYFGPGTRLLVL.

This chain's CDR3 is CASSIDPLAGGRYSEQFF. The CDR3, as DNA: TGTGCCAGTAGTATAGATCCGCTAGCGGGGGGGCGTTATAGTGAGCAGTTCTTC. This chain joins TRBV19 and TRBJ2-1, with 12 bases fitting TRBD2. The CDR3 contains 18 residues. V shed 0 bases and J 9 bases; nucleotides not matched to a gene: 12. CDR1 and CDR2 (germline): LNHDA, SQIVND (reference sequence).

This chain links TRBV5-6 with TRBJ2-7; D is ambiguous. CDR1 SGHDT and CDR2 YYEEEE come from the germline V gene. The V end was cut by 3 bases, the J end by 4 bases, with 14 bases between. The CDR3 is 14 residues long. The CDR3 loop is CASSSVHGTYEQYF. CDR3 in DNA: TGTGCCAGCAGCTCGGTCCATGGAACGTACGAGCAGTACTTC. The complete variable domain, with remaining parts taken from reference TRBV5-6 and TRBJ2-7, reads DAGVTQSPTHLIKTRGQQVTLRCSPKSGHDTVSWYQQALGQGPQFIFQYYEEEERQRGNFPDRFSGHQFPNYSSELNVNALLLGDSALYLCASSSVHGTYEQYFGPGTRLTVT.

In this sample, this clonotype turned up a few times. J is TRBJ2-6 and V is TRBV11-2; 7 nucleotides align to TRBD1. The V and J ends lost 4 bases and 0 bases, in that order; junction bases with no gene match: 15. The CDR3 is made up of 20 amino acids. Germline CDR1 and CDR2: SGHAT and FQNNGV. The CDR3 here is CASSSPKRQGPFSGANVLTF. DNA of the CDR3: TGTGCCAGCAGCTCCCCCAAACGACAGGGACCTTTCTCTGGGGCCAACGTCCTGACTTTC.

The chain uses TRBV7-9 and TRBJ1-2, with unresolved D. This CDR3 has 14 residues. Germline lookup yields CDR1 SEHNR and CDR2 FQNEAQ (reference sequence). Trimming stripped 3 bases from V and 0 bases from J, with 8 bases between. CDR3 sequence (DNA): TGTGCCAGCAGCTTCTCCATCGCTAACTATGGCTACACCTTC. Residues: CASSFSIANYGYTF.

The table lists this clonotype with many counts. This chain joins TRBV7-2 and TRBJ1-5; D is unclear. CDR1 and CDR2 from the germline V gene are SGHTA and FQGNSA. V was trimmed by 1 base and J by 6 bases, leaving 7 bases between them. The CDR3 covers 13 residues. CDR3 in DNA: TGTGCCAGCAGCTTAGTCTTAAGTCAGCCCCAGCATTTT. This sequence encodes CASSLVLSQPQHF.

This clonotype showed up just a few times. The V and J genes are TRBV11-1 and TRBJ2-1; TRBD2 matches 12 bases. The V segment lost 2 bases and the J segment 5 bases; nucleotides outside the gene matches: 4. The CDR3 sequence is 16 residues long. The V gene's germline CDR1 is SGHAT and CDR2 FQDESV (reference sequence). The CDR3 nucleotides read TGTGCCAGCAGCTTATCGGGACTAGCGGGCCACAATGAGCAGTTCTTC. Translating gives CASSLSGLAGHNEQFF. Filled out from reference TRBV11-1 and TRBJ2-1, the complete variable domain reads EAEVAQSPRYKITEKSQAVAFWCDPISGHATLYWYRQILGQGPELLVQFQDESVVDDSQLPKDRFSAERLKGVDSTLKIQPAELGDSAMYLCASSLSGLAGHNEQFFGPGTRLTVL.

The chain joins TRBV29-1 to TRBJ2-3, with a possible D match to TRBD2 (7 bases). The CDR3 loop spans 16 amino acids. Looked up from germline, CDR1 is SQVTM and CDR2 is ANQGSEA. V was cut by 1 base and J by 1 base, with 15 bases left in between. In DNA form, the CDR3 reads TGCAGCGTTGAAGGAGGGGGGGCCATGGGCACAGATACGCAGTATTTT. This codes for CSVEGGGAMGTDTQYF.

The genes are TRBV11-2 and TRBJ2-1; D uncertain. Germline CDR1 and CDR2: SGHAT and FQNNGV. Deletions cut 6 bases from V and 6 bases from J, with 12 bases between. This CDR3 region has 13 residues. The CDR3 reads CASRRGLSNEQFF. The CDR3 nucleotides read TGTGCCAGCAGGAGAGGATTATCCAATGAGCAGTTCTTC.

This clonotype was picked up a small number of times. The V gene is TRBV7-8, the J gene TRBJ2-1; TRBD2 matches at 7 bases. Germline CDR1 is SGHVS and CDR2 is FQNEAQ. This CDR3 spans 15 amino acids. Trimming took 6 bases from V and 8 from J; bases not matched to a gene: 13. The CDR3 bases are TGTGCCAGCAGACTCCTAGCGGAAGCTCGGGATGAGCAGTTCTTC. Encoded protein: CASRLLAEARDEQFF.

The chain is built from TRBV11-2 and TRBJ2-5, with D possibly TRBD2 on 5 matching bases. Trimming removed 1 base at V and 1 base at J, with 10 bases between. This CDR3 region has 15 residues. Germline CDR1 SGHAT, CDR2 FQNNGV. CDR3 protein: CASSLGPGSQETQYF. For the CDR3, the DNA is TGTGCCAGCAGCTTAGGCCCGGGGAGCCAAGAGACCCAGTACTTC.

The rearrangement uses TRBV27 and TRBJ2-7; D call uncertain. In germline, CDR1 is MNHEY, CDR2 SMNVEV (reference sequence). This CDR3 has 14 residues. The V gene lost 3 bases and the J gene lost 1 base, with 10 bases spanning the gap. Here the CDR3 DNA reads TGTGCCAGCAGTTTTTCACCCGCTTCCTACGAGCAGTACTTC. Translated, it gives CASSFSPASYEQYF.

There are a few counts of this clonotype. The rearrangement joins TRBV12-3 or TRBV12-4 to TRBJ2-4; D possibly corresponds to TRBD2 (5 bases). The ends were cut back, 4 bases at V and 11 bases at J, with 15 bases in the middle. The CDR3 sequence is 13 residues long. CDR3 bases: TGTGCCAGCAGTTCCCCGGACTTCGCCCTTCAGTACTTC. It translates to CASSSPDFALQYF.

The genes are TRBV6-6 and TRBJ1-6; D gene unclear. The CDR3 covers 14 residues. Trimming took off 4 bases at V and 8 bases at J, with 12 bases between the two ends. Germline V gene data show CDR1 as MNHNY and CDR2 as SVGAGI (reference sequence). CDR3 residues: CASSSGVGYSPLHF. The CDR3 DNA reads as TGTGCCAGCAGTTCCGGGGTAGGGTATTCACCCCTCCACTTT.

V usage is TRBV7-2 and J usage is TRBJ2-7; 7 nucleotides align to TRBD2. Germline CDR1 reads SGHTA; CDR2 reads FQGNSA. The CDR3 is 11 amino acids. With 5 bases clipped from V and 10 bases from J, the junction kept 5 bases outside the gene matches. CDR3 sequence (DNA): TGTGCCAGCAGCCCGGGACTACCTCAGTACTTC. It encodes CASSPGLPQYF. The entire variable domain, with the rest obtained from reference TRBV7-2 and TRBJ2-7, is as follows: GAGVSQSPSNKVTEKGKDVELRCDPISGHTALYWYRQSLGQGLEFLIYFQGNSAPDKSGLPSDRFSAERTGGSVSTLTIQRTQQEDSAVYLCASSPGLPQYFGPGTRLTVT.

This clonotype was seen once. The V and J genes are TRBV6-8 and TRBJ1-1; possibly TRBD1 for D (5 bases). Germline assignment: CDR1 MNHGY and CDR2 SAAAGT. The V gene lost 7 bases and the J gene lost 3 bases, with 21 bases spanning the gap. This CDR3 contains 16 residues. CDR3 region: CASNRGVIGSDTEAFF. The CDR3 region has the DNA TGTGCCAGCAACCGGGGGGTTATTGGTTCGGACACTGAAGCTTTCTTT.

This clonotype showed up just once. J is TRBJ2-3 and V is TRBV12-3 or TRBV12-4, with D tentatively TRBD2 (6 bases). CDR3 length equals 16 residues. V was cut by 6 bases and J by 2 bases, with 18 bases left in between. CDR3 nucleotide sequence: TGTGCCAGCAGCCTCCGGGACTCTACCCCCACAGATACGCAGTATTTT. The encoded protein is CASSLRDSTPTDTQYF.